This T cell receptor beta chain is drawn from a study of radiotherapy plus CTLA-4 blockade in lung cancer. Study context: Disease control reached over 30%, with objective responses in 15% to 20%.

This clone was counted a single time. Libraries were prepared by immunoSEQ multiplex PCR; TCRdb keeps only in-frame clonotypes and omits some of them. Among about 60,000 clones listed, just over 75% were seen once. In germline, CDR1 is LNHDA, CDR2 SQIVND (reference sequence). Trimming shortened V by 10 bases and J by 4 bases, and 10 bases separated the two germline ends. This CDR3 comprises 11 residues. The sequencing here drew on peripheral blood, taken from a patient treated with radiotherapy plus ipilimumab. The receptor was derived from a human donor with non-small cell lung cancer who had a partial response to radiotherapy plus ipilimumab. V and J are TRBV19 and TRBJ1-1; no firm D call. CDR3 loop: CATGVGTEAFF. The CDR3 region has the DNA TGTGCCACCGGTGTTGGCACTGAAGCTTTCTTT.